The 22 T cell receptor beta chains below come from one sample, sequenced in a study of T cell responses to AZD1222 COVID-19 vaccine. Sequenced by immunoSEQ multiplex PCR; TCRdb stores in-frame clones only, minus some. The sample lists around 270,000 clones; 90% to 95% were seen once. The material sequenced was peripheral blood, taken 28 days after the second AZD1222 dose. These receptors were collected from an adult who received the AZD1222 COVID-19 vaccine.

This chain uses TRBV7-9 with TRBJ1-1; 10 bases are shared with TRBD1. J was trimmed by 1 base and V by 5 bases; bases with no gene match: 7. CDR1 and CDR2 from the germline V gene are SEHNR and FQNEAQ (reference sequence). The length of the CDR3 is 16 residues. CDR3 bases: TGTGCCAGCAGCCCACGATGGGACAGGGGGAACACTGAAGCTTTCTTT. Its translation is CASSPRWDRGNTEAFF.

The sample holds one count of this clone. The genes are TRBV9 and TRBJ2-1; 11 bases match TRBD2. The J segment lost 4 bases and the V segment lost 2 bases, leaving 5 bases of the junction unmatched. Per the germline V gene, CDR1 is SGDLS and CDR2 is YYNGEE. The CDR3 extends over 16 amino acids. The CDR3 sequence is CASSVHSGRVYNEQFF. CDR3 coding DNA: TGTGCCAGCAGCGTCCATAGCGGGAGGGTTTACAATGAGCAGTTCTTC.

The genes are TRBV2 and TRBJ2-1; D is undetermined. V lost 6 bases and J lost 11, with 14 bases in between. The CDR3 runs to 12 residues. Germline CDR1 SNHLY, CDR2 FYNNEI. The CDR3 loop reads CASSWTPQQQFF. In DNA form, the CDR3 reads TGTGCCAGCAGCTGGACGCCTCAGCAGCAGTTCTTC.

The gene calls are TRBV25-1 and TRBJ1-4; D unresolved. Trimming took 3 bases from V and 0 from J, leaving 5 bases between them. Germline loops: CDR1 MGHDK, CDR2 SYGVNS. The CDR3 is 14 residues long. The CDR3 DNA reads as TGTGCCAGCAGTGACAGCGCAACTAATGAAAAACTGTTTTTT. It is translated as CASSDSATNEKLFF.

The CDR3 sequence is CASSDYFNMGELFF. CDR3 coding DNA: TGTGCCAGCAGTGACTACTTTAATATGGGGGAGCTGTTTTTT. V is TRBV6-2 or TRBV6-3 and J is TRBJ2-2; the D gene is possibly TRBD2 (5 bases). Germline CDR1 reads MNHEY; CDR2 reads SVGEGT. The V end was cut by 5 bases, the J end by 8 bases, with 15 bases between. CDR3 length: 14 residues.

V is TRBV5-1 and J is TRBJ1-3; D gene ambiguous. The CDR3 contains 15 residues. V lost 0 bases to trimming and J lost 0 bases, with 7 bases between them. The germline gives CDR1 SGHRS, CDR2 YFSETQ. The CDR3 nucleotides are TGCGCCAGCAGCTTGGCAACCGACTCTGGAAACACCATATATTTT. Translation: CASSLATDSGNTIYF.

The rearrangement joins TRBV24-1 to TRBJ2-3; the match to TRBD2 covers 8 bases. Germline assignment: CDR1 KGHDR and CDR2 SFDVKD. Germline trimming cut 3 bases from V and 6 bases from J; bases unmatched to any gene: 7. The CDR3 runs 15 residues. Here the CDR3 reads CATSDAGGGGDTQYF. Here the CDR3 DNA reads TGTGCCACCAGTGATGCGGGGGGTGGTGGCGATACGCAGTATTTT.

The gene calls are TRBV27 and TRBJ2-7; no firm D call. The germline V gene has CDR1 MNHEY and CDR2 SMNVEV (reference sequence). The ends were cut back, 6 bases at V and 4 bases at J, with 7 bases in the middle. This CDR3 region has 11 residues. This CDR3 reads CASSSYYEQYF. Written as DNA, the CDR3 is TGTGCCAGCAGCTCCTATTACGAGCAGTACTTC.

The chain combines TRBV11-2 with TRBJ2-5; D gene uncertain. Trimming pared 6 bases from V and 4 bases from J, leaving 15 bases between. The V gene's germline CDR1 is SGHAT and CDR2 FQNNGV. The CDR3 spans 14 residues. CDR3 sequence reads: CASRLHQAAETQYF. For the CDR3, the DNA is TGTGCCAGCAGATTACACCAGGCAGCAGAGACCCAGTACTTC.

This clone is a singleton in its sample. The chain joins TRBV6-5 to TRBJ1-1, with D unclear. The ends were cut back, 2 bases at V and 0 bases at J, with 7 bases in the middle. The CDR3 has 14 amino acids. Looked up from germline, CDR1 is MNHEY and CDR2 is SVGAGI. The CDR3: CASSYHVMNTEAFF. CDR3 in DNA: TGTGCCAGCAGTTACCACGTTATGAACACTGAAGCTTTCTTT.

The CDR3 DNA is TGTGCCAGCAGTCCGAGGACAGGGGGAGATTCACCCCTCCACTTT. Its translation: CASSPRTGGDSPLHF. The genes are TRBV28 and TRBJ1-6; TRBD1 agrees at 10 bases. Germline CDR1 and CDR2: MDHEN and SYDVKM. Trimming took 5 bases from V and 8 from J; bases not matched to a gene: 6. This CDR3 region has 15 residues.

V usage is TRBV5-1 and J usage is TRBJ1-5; possibly TRBD1 for D (5 bases). In germline, CDR1 is SGHRS, CDR2 YFSETQ. CDR3 length: 14 amino acids. V was clipped by 3 bases and J by 4 bases, with 11 bases between them. CDR3 in amino acids: CASSSGGWNQPQHF. The CDR3 DNA sequence: TGCGCCAGCAGCTCGGGGGGTTGGAATCAGCCCCAGCATTTT.

The gene calls are TRBV7-2 and TRBJ1-2; 7 bases are a match to TRBD1. J was trimmed by 8 bases and V by 5 bases; bases with no gene match: 14. The V gene's germline CDR1 is SGHTA and CDR2 FQGNSA. The CDR3 is 15 amino acids. The CDR3 nucleotides read TGTGCCAGCAGCCTTGGGACAGCCCCGTCGAGGGGCTACACCTTC. Translated: CASSLGTAPSRGYTF.

This chain connects TRBV2 to TRBJ1-2; 11 bases fit TRBD1. This CDR3 comprises 11 residues. V was clipped by 10 bases and J by 8 bases; unmatched bases: 3. The germline gives CDR1 SNHLY, CDR2 FYNNEI. CDR3 bases: TGTGCCACGGACAGGGGGCTGGGCTACACCTTC. Its translation is CATDRGLGYTF.

This clone was observed a single time. CDR3 sequence reads: CASSSGDPHGYTF. For the CDR3, the DNA is TGCGCCAGCAGCTCTGGAGACCCCCATGGCTACACCTTC. This chain connects TRBV5-1 to TRBJ1-2; D uncertain. The CDR3 is made up of 13 amino acids. Germline CDR1 SGHRS, CDR2 YFSETQ. V lost 3 bases and J 6 bases, leaving 12 bases between the germline ends.

This clone was recorded a few times. V and J are TRBV10-2 and TRBJ1-2, with D perhaps matching TRBD1 (6 bases). This CDR3 is built from 13 residues. Per germline, CDR1 WSHSY and CDR2 SAAADI. Trimming removed 3 bases at V and 3 bases at J, with 8 bases between. CDR3 amino acids: CASSEGGDYGYTF. The CDR3 nucleotides are TGCGCCAGCAGTGAAGGGGGTGACTATGGCTACACCTTC.

This clone appeared once. The chain couples TRBV4-1 to TRBJ1-4; D is uncertain. The CDR3 spans 15 residues. CDR1 and CDR2 (germline): MGHRA, YSYEKL. V was pared by 4 bases and J by 0 bases, with 9 bases between. CDR3 nucleotide sequence: TGCGCCAGCAGCCTACCAGGCGCAACTAATGAAAAACTGTTTTTT. Translation gives CASSLPGATNEKLFF.

The chain is built from TRBV6-2 or TRBV6-3 and TRBJ1-5; TRBD1 is a possible D gene (6 bases). CDR3 length equals 16 residues. Trimming cost V 5 bases and J 4 bases, with 18 bases left between them. The germline gives CDR1 MNHEY, CDR2 SVGEGT. The CDR3 bases are TGTGCCAGCAGTCGGCAGGGGAGAATATGGAATCAGCCCCAGCATTTT. It is translated as CASSRQGRIWNQPQHF.

The chain couples TRBV24-1 to TRBJ2-6, with D possibly being TRBD1 or TRBD2 (5 bases each). The CDR3 loop spans 18 amino acids. The V and J ends lost 4 bases and 3 bases respectively, with 18 bases between them. Germline CDR1 reads KGHDR; CDR2 reads SFDVKD. The CDR3 is CATSDPGRGDHGANVLTF. As DNA, the CDR3 is TGTGCCACCAGTGACCCCGGTAGAGGGGATCATGGGGCCAACGTCCTGACTTTC.

V is TRBV7-9 and J is TRBJ1-2; tentative D call: TRBD1 (5 bases). Trimming cost V 4 bases and J 1 base, with 19 bases left between them. Per the germline V gene, CDR1 is SEHNR and CDR2 is FQNEAQ (reference sequence). The length of the CDR3 is 17 residues. The DNA for the CDR3 is TGTGCCAGCAGCTGGGGGACTGGCCCGAGCCTTAACTATGGCTACACCTTC. This translates into CASSWGTGPSLNYGYTF. The full variable domain, in which reference TRBV7-9 and TRBJ1-2 provide the parts outside the CDR3, is DTGVSQNPRHKITKRGQNVTFRCDPISEHNRLYWYRQTLGQGPEFLTYFQNEAQLEKSRLLSDRFSAERPKGSFSTLEIQRTEQGDSAMYLCASSWGTGPSLNYGYTFGSGTRLTVV.

V gene TRBV4-1 combines with J gene TRBJ2-5, with 11 positions matching TRBD1. CDR3 size: 15 residues. The germline gives CDR1 MGHRA, CDR2 YSYEKL. Germline trimming cut 4 bases from V and 5 bases from J; bases unmatched to any gene: 6. CDR3 in DNA: TGCGCCAGCAGCCGGGACAGGGGGTATGTTGAGACCCAGTACTTC. It codes for CASSRDRGYVETQYF.

The chain combines TRBV5-1 with TRBJ1-6; maybe TRBD1 (5 bases). This CDR3 comprises 16 residues. Germline loops: CDR1 SGHRS, CDR2 YFSETQ. Trimming cost V 4 bases and J 0 bases, with 11 bases left between them. CDR3 sequence reads: CASSVDDSSYNSPLHF. Here the CDR3 DNA reads TGCGCCAGCAGCGTGGATGACAGCTCCTATAATTCACCCCTCCACTTT.